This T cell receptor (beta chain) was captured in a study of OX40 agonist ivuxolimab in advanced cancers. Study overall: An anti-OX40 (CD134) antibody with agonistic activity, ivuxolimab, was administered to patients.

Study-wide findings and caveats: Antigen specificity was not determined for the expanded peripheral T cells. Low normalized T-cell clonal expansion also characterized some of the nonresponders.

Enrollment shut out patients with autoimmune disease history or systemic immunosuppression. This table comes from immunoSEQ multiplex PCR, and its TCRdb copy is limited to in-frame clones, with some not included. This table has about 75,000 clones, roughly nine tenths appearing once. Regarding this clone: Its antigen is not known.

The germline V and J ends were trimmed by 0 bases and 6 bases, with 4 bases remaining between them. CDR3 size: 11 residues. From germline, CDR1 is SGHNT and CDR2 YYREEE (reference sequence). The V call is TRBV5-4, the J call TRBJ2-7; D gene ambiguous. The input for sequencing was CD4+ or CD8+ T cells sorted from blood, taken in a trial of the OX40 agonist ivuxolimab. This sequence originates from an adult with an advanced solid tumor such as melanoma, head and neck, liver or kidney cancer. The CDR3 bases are TGTGCCAGCAGCTTGGGCGGCGAGCAGTACTTC. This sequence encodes CASSLGGEQYF.